The 6 T cell receptor beta chains given below trace back to one sample, sequenced in a study of T cells in Graves' hyperthyroidism and ophthalmopathy. Template material for amplifying TCR beta CDR3 regions consisted of RNA transcripts. A set of HTBI primers served as the primers for a first-round RT-PCR of the TCR CDR3. MiXCR, run by TCRdb on the multiplex PCR reads, gives a single entry per CDR3 protein. The table includes around 420,000 distinct CDR3 sequences, about 15% detected once. The material sequenced was blood. Source of these receptors: a woman aged 18-35 years with Graves' hyperthyroidism.

This rearrangement joins TRBV7-9 to TRBJ2-5; 13 bases align to TRBD2. The CDR3 consists of 19 residues. CDR1 is SEHNR and CDR2 is FQNEAQ in the germline V gene (reference sequence). V dropped 5 bases and J dropped 5; count of bases not matched to a gene: 17. CDR3 nucleotide sequence: TGTGCCAGCAGCCCCCCCCTTGGACTAGCGGGGGTTCAGGGTGAGACCCAGTACTTC. Translation gives CASSPPLGLAGVQGETQYF.

This clonotype was detected ten times or more. The genes are TRBV6-5 and TRBJ1-5; 7 bases are a match to TRBD1. V lost 6 bases to trimming and J lost 7 bases; unmatched junction nucleotides: 9. The CDR3 is 14 residues long. Germline V lookup: CDR1 MNHEY, CDR2 SVGAGI. The CDR3: CASSYRQGRQPQHF. CDR3 in DNA: TGTGCCAGCAGCTATAGACAGGGTCGGCAGCCCCAGCATTTT.

The CDR3 loop reads CASSDRGMYGYTF. CDR3 nucleotides: TGTGCCAGCAGCGACAGGGGGATGTATGGCTACACCTTC. The chain couples TRBV27 to TRBJ1-2, with 9 nucleotides matching TRBD1. The CDR3 loop spans 13 amino acids. The trim removed 6 bases at V and 5 bases at J, leaving 4 bases unmatched. Germline V gene sequence: CDR1 MNHEY, CDR2 SMNVEV (reference sequence).

This clonotype was seen many times. This chain links TRBV12-5 with TRBJ2-5; 10 bases line up with TRBD2. The trim removed 3 bases at V and 7 bases at J, leaving 8 bases unmatched. Germline V gene lookup returns CDR1 LGHNT and CDR2 FRNRAP. There are 15 residues in the CDR3. The CDR3: CASGLGLAGDGTQYF. CDR3 sequence (DNA): TGTGCTAGTGGTTTAGGGCTAGCGGGAGATGGGACCCAGTACTTC.

This clonotype was counted at least ten times. V gene TRBV5-1 combines with J gene TRBJ1-1; 8 nucleotides line up with TRBD1. After removal of 1 base from V and 6 bases from J, the junction contained 8 bases not matched to a gene. This CDR3 is 15 amino acids long. Germline assignment: CDR1 SGHRS and CDR2 YFSETQ. In nucleotides, the CDR3 is TGCGCCAGCAGCTTGTGGACAGGGAAGTACGCTGAAGCTTTCTTT. Translated: CASSLWTGKYAEAFF. The full variable domain, in which reference TRBV5-1 and TRBJ1-1 provide the parts outside the CDR3, is KAGVTQTPRYLIKTRGQQVTLSCSPISGHRSVSWYQQTPGQGLQFLFEYFSETQRNKGNFPGRFSGRQFSNSRSEMNVSTLELGDSALYLCASSLWTGKYAEAFFGQGTRLTVV.

V gene TRBV19 combines with J gene TRBJ2-5; D is unclear. The CDR3 runs to 15 residues. Germline values: CDR1 LNHDA, CDR2 SQIVND (reference sequence). Trimming cost V 4 bases and J 5 bases, with 17 bases left between them. The CDR3 sequence: CASSTETPPRETQYF. CDR3 nucleotide sequence: TGTGCCAGTAGTACCGAGACACCGCCGCGGGAGACCCAGTACTTC.